A single sample is the source of the 10 T cell receptor beta chains below, sequenced in a study of siplizumab effects on memory and regulatory T cells. The repertoire was sequenced with immunoSEQ multiplex PCR; TCRdb's copy has only in-frame clones and lacks some. The sample yields tens of thousands of clones, roughly nine tenths seen once. Sequencing input: naive CD4+ T cells sorted from blood. These receptors all stem from a human donor in good health.

The J gene is TRBJ2-5, the V gene TRBV30, with D uncertain. Germline V gene lookup returns CDR1 GTSNPN and CDR2 SVGIG (reference sequence). This CDR3 is 10 amino acids long. V lost 6 bases and J 5 bases, leaving 7 bases between the germline ends. The chain's CDR3 is CACLLETQYF. The CDR3 region has the DNA TGTGCCTGCCTCCTGGAGACCCAGTACTTC.

This rearrangement joins TRBV5-6 to TRBJ1-1; 9 positions match TRBD1. The ends lost 0 bases at V and 4 bases at J; junction bases unmatched: 7. The CDR3 is made up of 16 amino acids. Germline V gives CDR1 SGHDT, CDR2 YYEEEE. CDR3 nucleotide sequence: TGTGCCAGCAGCTTGGACAGGGGGCTCGTCGGCACTGAAGCTTTCTTT. The encoded protein is CASSLDRGLVGTEAFF.

The V gene is TRBV5-6, the J gene TRBJ1-3; D not resolved. V was pared by 3 bases and J by 0 bases, with 13 bases between. The CDR3 covers 16 residues. Germline V CDR1 and CDR2: SGHDT, YYEEEE. This chain's CDR3 is CASSWVDSRSGNTIYF. Written as DNA, the CDR3 is TGTGCCAGCAGCTGGGTGGACTCCCGCTCTGGAAACACCATATATTTT.

The V gene is TRBV4-2, the J gene TRBJ2-7; the match to TRBD2 covers 7 bases. CDR3 size: 13 residues. In germline, CDR1 is LGHNA, CDR2 YNFKEQ. V lost 3 bases and J lost 2; bases outside the gene matches: 1. CDR3 in amino acids: CASSHGLAYEQYF. In DNA, the CDR3 is TGTGCCAGCAGCCACGGACTAGCCTACGAGCAGTACTTC.

This sequence joins TRBV5-1 and TRBJ2-5; 8 nucleotides align to TRBD1. Germline V gene sequence: CDR1 SGHRS, CDR2 YFSETQ. Trimming cost V 3 bases and J 4 bases; bases outside gene matches: 5. The CDR3 is 14 amino acids. For the CDR3, the DNA is TGCGCCAGCAGCTCCCGGACAGGGTTAGAGACCCAGTACTTC. Residues: CASSSRTGLETQYF.

The rearrangement joins TRBV11-2 to TRBJ1-2; weak D call: TRBD1 (5 bases). Per germline, CDR1 SGHAT and CDR2 FQNNGV. The CDR3 totals 17 residues. The V end was cut by 8 bases, the J end by 0 bases, with 22 bases between. The CDR3 reads CASFPSPGRVANYGYTF. In nucleotides, the CDR3 is TGTGCCAGCTTTCCTTCCCCAGGGCGGGTAGCTAACTATGGCTACACCTTC.

The chain uses TRBV5-1 and TRBJ1-1; D possibly corresponds to TRBD1 (5 bases). The CDR3 is made up of 14 amino acids. V was cut by 0 bases and J by 2 bases, with 8 bases left in between. Germline CDR1 and CDR2: SGHRS and YFSETQ. The CDR3 protein is CASSLDGGNTEAFF. CDR3 coding DNA: TGCGCCAGCAGCTTGGATGGGGGAAACACTGAAGCTTTCTTT.

The chain uses TRBV27 and TRBJ2-3; 7 bases are a match to TRBD2. The germline CDR1 and CDR2 sequences are MNHEY and SMNVEV (reference sequence). Trimming cost V 7 bases and J 4 bases; bases outside gene matches: 8. The CDR3 consists of 14 residues. CDR3 region: CASTEWGGADTQYF. The CDR3 DNA sequence: TGTGCCAGCACCGAATGGGGGGGGGCAGATACGCAGTATTTT.

V and J are TRBV30 and TRBJ2-7; D perhaps matches TRBD2 (5 bases). The CDR3 spans 13 residues. Germline V CDR1 and CDR2: GTSNPN, SVGIG (reference sequence). V dropped 3 bases and J dropped 7 bases, with 16 bases sitting between them. CDR3 protein: CAWSLDFSGEQYF. The CDR3 DNA follows: TGTGCCTGGAGCCTGGACTTTTCGGGTGAGCAGTACTTC.

This sequence joins TRBV4-1 and TRBJ2-6; maybe TRBD1 (6 bases). The germline V and J ends were trimmed by 9 bases and 0 bases, with 15 bases remaining between them. Germline CDR1 MGHRA, CDR2 YSYEKL. The CDR3 is made up of 16 amino acids. The CDR3 sequence is CASKRGFGSGANVLTF. The DNA for the CDR3 is TGCGCCAGTAAGAGGGGGTTCGGCTCTGGGGCCAACGTCCTGACTTTC.